This T cell receptor (beta chain) derives from a study of blood T cells in healthy people across ages. Findings and caveats of the study: Any conclusive comparison of naive versus antigen-experienced cells was prevented by using unsorted PBMCs.

The second PCR ran about 6 to 11 cycles with a sample-barcoded 5' primer and J-beta primers. A template-switch adaptor with 12 random nucleotides tagged each cDNA molecule. TCRdb re-called the 5' RACE reads with MiXCR, one entry per CDR3 protein. In the table there are 450,000 to 600,000 distinct CDR3 sequences, roughly a quarter of which are singletons. This CDR3 is built from 14 residues. Germline CDR1 reads SEHNR; CDR2 reads FQNEAQ (reference sequence). Concerning this clonotype: The antigen is undetermined.

These records were also assigned to another study, of T cells of mothers and their children. That paper states: Similar thymic selection effects on TCR recombination output appear in pairs, both related and unrelated.

The chain joins TRBV7-9 to TRBJ2-5; 7 nucleotides align to TRBD1. The end of the DNA fits TRBJ2-7 better, so the J call may be wrong. Sequenced material: blood. This clonotype was obtained from a boy under 10 years old in good health. In DNA form, the CDR3 reads TGTGCCAGCACCACACGGGACAGAGCCTACGAGCAGTACTTC. It is translated as CASTTRDRAYEQYF.